This entry lists 29 T cell receptor beta chains sequenced from one sample in a study of CD8 T cells in ankylosing spondylitis. TCRdb recomputed calls from the 5' RACE reads with MiXCR, one row per CDR3 protein. The data contain around 180,000 distinct CDR3 sequences, 13% of them seen just once; the ten biggest clones take up roughly 11%. What was sequenced was blood, either unsorted or a sorted T cell fraction (not recorded which). Receptor source: a female donor with ankylosing spondylitis or in good health (not recorded which).

The chain recombines TRBV12-3 or TRBV12-4 with TRBJ2-2, with D tentatively TRBD1 (6 bases). V lost 4 bases and J 7 bases, leaving 16 bases between the germline ends. The CDR3 spans 15 residues. Here the CDR3 reads CASSSGAFRDGELFF. As DNA, the CDR3 is TGTGCCAGCAGTTCAGGGGCCTTTAGAGACGGGGAGCTGTTTTTT.

There are a few counts of this clonotype. This chain links TRBV20-1 with TRBJ2-1; 7 nucleotides match TRBD2. Looked up from germline, CDR1 is DFQATT and CDR2 is SNEGSKA (reference sequence). The CDR3 is 15 residues long. V lost 3 bases, J lost 7 bases, and 12 bases stayed unmatched. The CDR3 region has the DNA TGCAGTGCTAGGGACCCCGCAGCGGGGATAAATGAGCAGTTCTTC. Translating it yields CSARDPAAGINEQFF.

The rearrangement uses TRBV3-1 and TRBJ1-1, with D hard to call. CDR3 length equals 13 residues. Germline V lookup: CDR1 LGHDT, CDR2 YNNKEL (reference sequence). Trimming cost V 4 bases and J 4 bases, with 10 bases left between them. The CDR3 nucleotides read TGTGCCAGCAGCCCGTGGATCAGCACTGAAGCTTTCTTT. Amino acid sequence: CASSPWISTEAFF.

There are many counts of this clonotype. This chain connects TRBV27 to TRBJ2-3; the D gene is possibly TRBD1 (6 bases). This CDR3 has 14 amino acids. The V and J ends lost 6 bases and 2 bases respectively, with 12 bases between them. In germline, CDR1 is MNHEY, CDR2 SMNVEV (reference sequence). This chain's CDR3 is CASRETGSTDTQYF. The CDR3 DNA is TGTGCCAGCAGGGAGACAGGATCCACAGATACGCAGTATTTT.

In its sample, this clonotype was seen many times. The chain carries TRBV7-8 and TRBJ1-6; D is ambiguous. Germline V gene sequence: CDR1 SGHVS, CDR2 FQNEAQ. The CDR3 length is 13 residues. Trimming left V 2 bases short and J 10 bases short, with 9 bases between. In DNA, the CDR3 is TGTGCCAGCAGCTTAATGGTGGAATCACCCCTCCACTTT. It encodes CASSLMVESPLHF.

This clonotype has a count of ten or more. The chain joins TRBV9 to TRBJ2-3; 7 bases line up with TRBD2. Per the germline V gene, CDR1 is SGDLS and CDR2 is YYNGEE. The CDR3 length is 15 residues. V dropped 3 bases and J dropped 0; count of bases not matched to a gene: 4. The DNA for the CDR3 is TGTGCCAGCAGCGGTAGCGGGTCTAGCACAGATACGCAGTATTTT. Translated, it gives CASSGSGSSTDTQYF.

This clonotype was detected ten times or more. The chain employs TRBV12-3 or TRBV12-4 and TRBJ2-3; D not resolved. The ends were cut back, 7 bases at V and 2 bases at J, with 7 bases in the middle. CDR3 length: 12 residues. The CDR3 DNA is TGTGCCAGCACCGTAAACACAGATACGCAGTATTTT. It translates to CASTVNTDTQYF.

This clonotype has a count of ten or more. V gene TRBV20-1 combines with J gene TRBJ1-6; TRBD1 might be the D (5 bases). Per the germline V gene, CDR1 is DFQATT and CDR2 is SNEGSKA (reference sequence). The V and J ends lost 2 bases and 3 bases respectively, with 11 bases between them. This CDR3 spans 15 amino acids. The CDR3 is CSARPSGVYNSPLHF. CDR3 coding DNA: TGCAGTGCTAGACCCTCGGGGGTCTATAATTCACCCCTCCACTTT.

This clonotype was observed a handful of times. The chain carries TRBV20-1 and TRBJ1-3; D may be TRBD1 (5 bases). The V end was cut by 3 bases, the J end by 8 bases, with 8 bases between. The CDR3 has 11 residues. From germline, CDR1 is DFQATT and CDR2 SNEGSKA (reference sequence). The CDR3 bases are TGCAGTGCTAGGGGGGGGTACACCATATATTTT. Its translation is CSARGGYTIYF.

The chain has TRBV20-1 and TRBJ2-1; weak D call: TRBD2 (6 bases). V gave up 8 bases and J gave up 9 bases, with 17 bases separating them. This CDR3 spans 12 amino acids. Germline V gene lookup returns CDR1 DFQATT and CDR2 SNEGSKA (reference sequence). The CDR3 sequence: CSFHSGSGEQFF. The DNA of the CDR3 is TGCAGTTTCCATAGCGGATCAGGTGAGCAGTTCTTC.

This clonotype was seen a few times. The gene calls are TRBV20-1 and TRBJ2-1; 9 positions agree with TRBD2. CDR1 is DFQATT and CDR2 is SNEGSKA in the germline V gene (reference sequence). This CDR3 contains 15 residues. Trimming at V came to 5 bases and at J to 4 bases, leaving 9 bases not matched to a gene. CDR3 coding DNA: TGCAGTGCTCTGACTAGCGGAATTACGTACAATGAGCAGTTCTTC. It translates to CSALTSGITYNEQFF.

This clonotype has a count of ten or more. V and J are TRBV12-3 or TRBV12-4 and TRBJ2-7; 8 bases line up with TRBD1. The CDR3 loop spans 14 amino acids. With 3 bases clipped from V and 7 bases from J, the junction kept 8 bases outside the gene matches. As DNA, the CDR3 is TGTGCCAGCAGTTTGGGACAGGAGATCGGGGAGCAGTACTTC. This codes for CASSLGQEIGEQYF.

V usage is TRBV2 and J usage is TRBJ2-7; TRBD2 matches at 15 bases. V shed 9 bases, J shed 6 bases, and the junction held 6 bases outside the gene matches. The germline CDR1 and CDR2 sequences are SNHLY and FYNNEI. The CDR3 has 14 amino acids. The CDR3, as DNA: TGTGCCAGTGGGGGACTAGCGGGAGGAAGCGAGCAGTACTTC. This sequence encodes CASGGLAGGSEQYF.

In this sample, this clonotype turned up a few times. V is TRBV18 and J is TRBJ2-7; perhaps TRBD1 as D (5 bases). The CDR3 sequence is 12 residues long. Germline V gives CDR1 KGHSH, CDR2 LQKENI. V lost 3 bases and J 9 bases, leaving 12 bases between the germline ends. The CDR3 region has the DNA TGTGCCAGCTCACCGTCCCAGGGCCTGCAGTACTTC. This sequence encodes CASSPSQGLQYF.

As for this clonotype: A read error may account for a junction end that differs from germline. The chain links TRBV7-8 to TRBJ2-2, with a tentative D call TRBD2 (7 bases). There are 14 residues in the CDR3. Germline-derived CDR1 and CDR2 are SGHVS and FQNEAQ. The CDR3, as DNA: TGTGCCAGCAGCTTGCGCGGGGGCACCGAGGAGCTGTTTTTT. Its translation: CASSLRGGTEELFF. Filled out from reference TRBV7-8 and TRBJ2-2, the complete variable domain reads GAGVSQSPRYKVAKRGQDVALRCDPISGHVSLFWYQQALGQGPEFLTYFQNEAQLDKSGLPSDRFFAERPEGSVSTLKIQRTQQEDSAVYLCASSLRGGTEELFFGEGSRLTVL.

Many counts were recorded for this clonotype. The CDR3 region has the DNA TGTGCCAGCTCACCGAGGGGCCCGAACACTGAAGCTTTCTTT. Protein: CASSPRGPNTEAFF. The rearrangement uses TRBV18 and TRBJ1-1, with D maybe TRBD1 (5 bases). The CDR3 loop spans 14 amino acids. Germline V gives CDR1 KGHSH, CDR2 LQKENI. V lost 3 bases and J lost 1, with 9 bases in between.

The chain couples TRBV21-1 to TRBJ2-7; TRBD2 was called by the table and not checked on the DNA. TRBV21-1 is termed a pseudogene. The CDR3 contains 18 residues. The CDR3 spells CASSKELRLAGLSYEQYF. CDR3 in DNA: TGTGCCAGCAGCAAAGAACTGCGTCTAGCGGGACTGTCCTACGAGCAGTACTTC.

This clonotype was counted at least ten times. V is TRBV12-3 or TRBV12-4 and J is TRBJ2-7, with unresolved D. The V end lost 0 bases, the J end lost 0 bases, and 6 bases lay between the germline ends. There are 14 residues in the CDR3. CDR3 nucleotide sequence: TGTGCCAGCAGTTTAGCGGGTAACTCCTACGAGCAGTACTTC. It codes for CASSLAGNSYEQYF.

The V gene is TRBV10-3, the J gene TRBJ2-3; D call uncertain. CDR3 length equals 17 residues. Germline CDR1 is ENHRY and CDR2 is SYGVKD. V lost 1 base and J lost 7, with 21 bases in between. CDR3 nucleotides: TGTGCCATCAGTGAGTTTCTAGACCCCCAGGCTTCGAATACGCAGTATTTT. This encodes CAISEFLDPQASNTQYF.

In this sample, this clonotype turned up many times. V is TRBV5-6 and J is TRBJ2-1; D gene ambiguous. The CDR3 consists of 13 residues. Trimming shortened V by 0 bases and J by 6 bases, and 7 bases separated the two germline ends. Germline V gene sequence: CDR1 SGHDT, CDR2 YYEEEE. Here the CDR3 reads CASSLAHSNEQFF. CDR3 in DNA: TGTGCCAGCAGCTTGGCACATTCCAATGAGCAGTTCTTC.

Many counts were recorded for this clonotype. This chain joins TRBV4-3 and TRBJ1-2; TRBD1 agrees at 7 bases. The CDR3 length is 14 residues. Trimming at V came to 6 bases and at J to 7 bases, leaving 11 bases not matched to a gene. The germline V gene encodes CDR1 LGHNA and CDR2 YSLEER. The CDR3 DNA follows: TGCGCCAGCAGTGAAGGGACAGTTTCTTTTGGCTACACCTTC. Residues: CASSEGTVSFGYTF.

The rearrangement links TRBV5-1 to TRBJ2-1; a possible D gene is TRBD2 (6 bases). Germline V lookup: CDR1 SGHRS, CDR2 YFSETQ. Trimming took 1 base from V and 4 from J, leaving 9 bases between them. This CDR3 spans 14 amino acids. This chain's CDR3 is CASSLREDYNEQFF. In nucleotides, the CDR3 is TGCGCCAGCAGCTTGAGGGAGGATTACAATGAGCAGTTCTTC.

This clonotype was picked up many times. V is TRBV12-3 or TRBV12-4 and J is TRBJ2-1, with 12 bases identical to TRBD2. The CDR3 runs to 14 residues. Losses at the gene ends were 5 bases for V and 8 bases for J; bases not matched to a gene: 4. The CDR3 DNA follows: TGTGCCAGCAGTACTAGCGGGGGGTCGGATGAGCAGTTCTTC. Translating gives CASSTSGGSDEQFF.

Concerning this clonotype: Just one base apart from a much larger clone, this may be a read error. V gene TRBV4-3 combines with J gene TRBJ2-2, with 8 nucleotides matching TRBD2. This CDR3 region has 15 residues. Germline V gene lookup returns CDR1 LGHNA and CDR2 YSLEER. The CDR3 DNA reads as TGCGCCAGCAGCCGTAGCGGGGTGAACACCGGGGAGCTGGTTTTT. Translating gives CASSRSGVNTGELVF.

Turning to this clonotype: A much more abundant neighbour one base away suggests this may be a read error. This sequence joins TRBV5-5 and TRBJ1-2; no clear D gene. Germline CDR1 and CDR2: SGHKS and YYEKEE (reference sequence). CDR3 length equals 16 residues. The CDR3 region has the DNA TGTGCCAGCAGCTTGGAATGGAGCAGGAATAACTATGGCTACCCCTTC. Translating gives CASSLEWSRNNYGYPF. The full variable domain, with the rest looked up from reference TRBV5-5 and TRBJ1-2, is DAGVTQSPTHLIKTRGQQVTLRCSPISGHKSVSWYQQVLGQGPQFIFQYYEKEERGRGNFPDRFSARQFPNYSSELNVNALLLGDSALYLCASSLEWSRNNYGYPFGSGTRLTVV.

This clonotype was seen at least ten times. This sequence joins TRBV20-1 and TRBJ2-1; 7 nucleotides align to TRBD2. Germline CDR1 reads DFQATT; CDR2 reads SNEGSKA (reference sequence). With V trimmed by 6 bases and J by 8 bases, 16 bases remained unmatched. CDR3 length: 15 residues. CDR3 residues: CSANLLAIAIDEQFF. CDR3 in DNA: TGCAGTGCCAACTTACTAGCGATCGCAATCGATGAGCAGTTCTTC.

This clonotype was seen a few times. J is TRBJ2-7 and V is TRBV20-1, with 9 bases aligning to TRBD2. The CDR3 runs to 15 residues. The V and J ends lost 3 bases and 3 bases, in that order; junction bases with no gene match: 9. Germline assignment: CDR1 DFQATT and CDR2 SNEGSKA (reference sequence). CDR3 loop: CSASMAGGPNYEQYF. As DNA, the CDR3 is TGCAGTGCTAGTATGGCGGGAGGGCCTAACTACGAGCAGTACTTC.

As for this clonotype: A read error may produce the germline difference seen at one junction end. V usage is TRBV25-1 and J usage is TRBJ2-2, with TRBD2 as a possible D gene (5 bases). The CDR3 contains 13 residues. The germline gives CDR1 MGHDK, CDR2 SYGVNS. The DNA for the CDR3 is TGTGCCAGCAGTGACCTTTCCCCCGGGGTGCTGTTTTTT. Residues: CASSDLSPGVLFF.

This clonotype was found many times. V is TRBV7-2 and J is TRBJ2-2; D unclear. Germline V gene data show CDR1 as SGHTA and CDR2 as FQGNSA. The CDR3 is made up of 12 amino acids. With 4 bases removed from V and 9 bases from J, the gap between germline ends came to 9 bases. CDR3 region: CASSSYPRELFF. In nucleotides, the CDR3 is TGTGCCAGCAGCTCGTACCCCAGGGAGCTGTTTTTT.